This record covers a single TCR beta chain. Sequenced by immunoSEQ multiplex PCR; TCRdb stores in-frame clones only, minus some. The data hold roughly 80,000 clones, with 90% to 95% observed a single time. Germline values: CDR1 SGHRS, CDR2 YFSETQ. The CDR3 spans 16 residues. The V end was cut by 0 bases, the J end by 6 bases, with 15 bases between. This entry comes from a study of OX40 agonist ivuxolimab in advanced cancers. Study overall: Those treated in dose escalation had hepatocellular carcinoma, melanoma, renal cell cancer or head and neck cancer. 40% to 50% of patients had received prior checkpoint inhibitor therapy.

Specimen: CD4+ or CD8+ T cells sorted from blood, collected in a trial of the OX40 agonist ivuxolimab. This chain joins TRBV5-1 and TRBJ2-2; D might be TRBD1 (6 bases). This TCR was recovered from an adult with an advanced solid tumor such as melanoma, head and neck, liver or kidney cancer. This CDR3 is CASSLGYIQGSGELFF. DNA of the CDR3: TGCGCCAGCAGCTTGGGTTACATACAGGGCTCCGGGGAGCTGTTTTTT.